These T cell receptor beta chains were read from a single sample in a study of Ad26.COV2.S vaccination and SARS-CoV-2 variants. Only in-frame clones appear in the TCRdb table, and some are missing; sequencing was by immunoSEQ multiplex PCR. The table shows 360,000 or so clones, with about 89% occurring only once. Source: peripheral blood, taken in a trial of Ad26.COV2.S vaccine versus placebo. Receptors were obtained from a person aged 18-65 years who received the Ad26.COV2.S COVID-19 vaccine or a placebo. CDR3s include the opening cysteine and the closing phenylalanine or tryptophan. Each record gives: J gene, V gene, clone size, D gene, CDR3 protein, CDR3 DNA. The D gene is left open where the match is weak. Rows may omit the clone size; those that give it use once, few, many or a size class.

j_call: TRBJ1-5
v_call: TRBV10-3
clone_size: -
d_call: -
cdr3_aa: CAISESGGVGNQPQHF
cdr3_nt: TGTGCCATCAGTGAGTCGGGAGGGGTGGGCAATCAGCCCCAGCATTTT

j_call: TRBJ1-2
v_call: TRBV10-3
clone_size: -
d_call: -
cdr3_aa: CAISEPGPRGGYTF
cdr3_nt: TGTGCCATCAGTGAGCCTGGCCCCAGGGGTGGCTACACCTTC

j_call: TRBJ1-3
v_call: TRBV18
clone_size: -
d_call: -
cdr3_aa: CASSPEAENSGNTIYF
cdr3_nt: TGTGCCAGCTCACCAGAAGCAGAAAACTCTGGAAACACCATATATTTT

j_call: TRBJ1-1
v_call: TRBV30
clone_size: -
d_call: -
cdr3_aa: CAWSPLAKAFF
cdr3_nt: TGTGCCTGGAGTCCTCTAGCCAAAGCTTTCTTT

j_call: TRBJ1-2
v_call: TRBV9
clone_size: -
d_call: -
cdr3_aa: CASSVESANGYTF
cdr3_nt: TGTGCCAGCAGCGTAGAATCAGCAAATGGCTACACCTTC

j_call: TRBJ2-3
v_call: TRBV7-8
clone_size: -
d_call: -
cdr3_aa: CASSPRDSFTDTQYF
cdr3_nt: TGTGCCAGCAGCCCTCGGGACTCCTTCACAGATACGCAGTATTTT

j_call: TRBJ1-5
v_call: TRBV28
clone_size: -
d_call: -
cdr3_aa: CAVTEGGNQPQHF
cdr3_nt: TGTGCGGTGACCGAGGGGGGCAATCAGCCCCAGCATTTT

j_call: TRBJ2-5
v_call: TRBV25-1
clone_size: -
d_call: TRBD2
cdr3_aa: CASSENGGETQYF
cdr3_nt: TGTGCCAGCAGTGAAAACGGGGGGGAGACCCAGTACTTC

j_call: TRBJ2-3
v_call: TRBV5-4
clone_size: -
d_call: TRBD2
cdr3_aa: CASSTRAGGSDTQYF
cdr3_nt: TGTGCCAGCAGCACCAGAGCGGGAGGAAGCGATACGCAGTATTTT

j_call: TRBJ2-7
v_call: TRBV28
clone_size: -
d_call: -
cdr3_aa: CASSFNEQYF
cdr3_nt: TGTGCCAGCAGTTTCAACGAGCAGTACTTC

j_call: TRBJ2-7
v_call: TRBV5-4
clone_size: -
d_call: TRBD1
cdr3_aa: CASSLEGQGMHEQYF
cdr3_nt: TGTGCCAGCAGCTTGGAGGGACAGGGGATGCACGAGCAGTACTTC

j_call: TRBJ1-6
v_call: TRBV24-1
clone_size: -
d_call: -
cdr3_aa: CATTRTVISPLHF
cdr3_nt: TGTGCCACCACTAGGACAGTAATTTCACCCCTCCACTTT

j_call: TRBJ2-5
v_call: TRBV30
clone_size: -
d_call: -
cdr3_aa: CAWSVTRGTWETQYF
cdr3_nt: TGTGCCTGGAGTGTAACCCGCGGAACTTGGGAGACCCAGTACTTC

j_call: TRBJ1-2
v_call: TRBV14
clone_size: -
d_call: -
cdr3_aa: CASSQQRNYGYTF
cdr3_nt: TGTGCCAGCAGCCAACAGCGTAACTATGGCTACACCTTC

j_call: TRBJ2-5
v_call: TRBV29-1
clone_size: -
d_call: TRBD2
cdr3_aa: CSVEGGRAEETQYF
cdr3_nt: TGCAGCGTTGAGGGCGGGAGGGCCGAGGAGACCCAGTACTTC

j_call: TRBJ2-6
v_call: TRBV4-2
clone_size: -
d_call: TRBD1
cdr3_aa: CASSQETGGWFGANVLTF
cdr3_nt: TGTGCCAGCAGCCAAGAGACAGGGGGCTGGTTTGGGGCCAACGTCCTGACTTTC

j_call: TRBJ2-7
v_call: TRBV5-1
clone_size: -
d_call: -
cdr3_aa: CASSLVGGAGNEQYF
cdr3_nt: TGCGCCAGCAGCTTGGTGGGGGGCGCGGGCAACGAGCAGTACTTC

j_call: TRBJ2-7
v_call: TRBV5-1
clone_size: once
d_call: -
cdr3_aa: CASSLGREHYEQYF
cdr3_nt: TGCGCCAGCAGCTTGGGCAGGGAACATTACGAGCAGTACTTC

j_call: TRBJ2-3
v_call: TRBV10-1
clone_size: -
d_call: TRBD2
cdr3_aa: CAIPGGSADTQYF
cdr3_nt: TGCGCCATCCCGGGAGGCTCCGCAGATACGCAGTATTTT

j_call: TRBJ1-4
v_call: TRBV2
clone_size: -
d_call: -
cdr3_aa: CASSRRDEKLFF
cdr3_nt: TGTGCCAGCAGCCGTCGGGATGAAAAACTGTTTTTT

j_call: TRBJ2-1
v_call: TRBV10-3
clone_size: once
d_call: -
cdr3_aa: CAAAPNAYNEQFF
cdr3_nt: TGTGCCGCCGCACCGAATGCCTACAATGAGCAGTTCTTC

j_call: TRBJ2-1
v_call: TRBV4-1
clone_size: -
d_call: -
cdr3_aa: CASSPGPLYNEQFF
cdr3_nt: TGCGCCAGCAGCCCGGGACCCCTGTACAATGAGCAGTTCTTC

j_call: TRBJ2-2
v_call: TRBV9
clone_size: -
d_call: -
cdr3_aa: CASSVDFTGELFF
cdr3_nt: TGTGCCAGCAGCGTAGATTTCACCGGGGAGCTGTTTTTT

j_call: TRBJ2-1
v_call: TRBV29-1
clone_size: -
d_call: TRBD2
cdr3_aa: CSVPRAGDFDEQFF
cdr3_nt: TGCAGCGTTCCGCGCGCGGGAGATTTCGATGAGCAGTTCTTC